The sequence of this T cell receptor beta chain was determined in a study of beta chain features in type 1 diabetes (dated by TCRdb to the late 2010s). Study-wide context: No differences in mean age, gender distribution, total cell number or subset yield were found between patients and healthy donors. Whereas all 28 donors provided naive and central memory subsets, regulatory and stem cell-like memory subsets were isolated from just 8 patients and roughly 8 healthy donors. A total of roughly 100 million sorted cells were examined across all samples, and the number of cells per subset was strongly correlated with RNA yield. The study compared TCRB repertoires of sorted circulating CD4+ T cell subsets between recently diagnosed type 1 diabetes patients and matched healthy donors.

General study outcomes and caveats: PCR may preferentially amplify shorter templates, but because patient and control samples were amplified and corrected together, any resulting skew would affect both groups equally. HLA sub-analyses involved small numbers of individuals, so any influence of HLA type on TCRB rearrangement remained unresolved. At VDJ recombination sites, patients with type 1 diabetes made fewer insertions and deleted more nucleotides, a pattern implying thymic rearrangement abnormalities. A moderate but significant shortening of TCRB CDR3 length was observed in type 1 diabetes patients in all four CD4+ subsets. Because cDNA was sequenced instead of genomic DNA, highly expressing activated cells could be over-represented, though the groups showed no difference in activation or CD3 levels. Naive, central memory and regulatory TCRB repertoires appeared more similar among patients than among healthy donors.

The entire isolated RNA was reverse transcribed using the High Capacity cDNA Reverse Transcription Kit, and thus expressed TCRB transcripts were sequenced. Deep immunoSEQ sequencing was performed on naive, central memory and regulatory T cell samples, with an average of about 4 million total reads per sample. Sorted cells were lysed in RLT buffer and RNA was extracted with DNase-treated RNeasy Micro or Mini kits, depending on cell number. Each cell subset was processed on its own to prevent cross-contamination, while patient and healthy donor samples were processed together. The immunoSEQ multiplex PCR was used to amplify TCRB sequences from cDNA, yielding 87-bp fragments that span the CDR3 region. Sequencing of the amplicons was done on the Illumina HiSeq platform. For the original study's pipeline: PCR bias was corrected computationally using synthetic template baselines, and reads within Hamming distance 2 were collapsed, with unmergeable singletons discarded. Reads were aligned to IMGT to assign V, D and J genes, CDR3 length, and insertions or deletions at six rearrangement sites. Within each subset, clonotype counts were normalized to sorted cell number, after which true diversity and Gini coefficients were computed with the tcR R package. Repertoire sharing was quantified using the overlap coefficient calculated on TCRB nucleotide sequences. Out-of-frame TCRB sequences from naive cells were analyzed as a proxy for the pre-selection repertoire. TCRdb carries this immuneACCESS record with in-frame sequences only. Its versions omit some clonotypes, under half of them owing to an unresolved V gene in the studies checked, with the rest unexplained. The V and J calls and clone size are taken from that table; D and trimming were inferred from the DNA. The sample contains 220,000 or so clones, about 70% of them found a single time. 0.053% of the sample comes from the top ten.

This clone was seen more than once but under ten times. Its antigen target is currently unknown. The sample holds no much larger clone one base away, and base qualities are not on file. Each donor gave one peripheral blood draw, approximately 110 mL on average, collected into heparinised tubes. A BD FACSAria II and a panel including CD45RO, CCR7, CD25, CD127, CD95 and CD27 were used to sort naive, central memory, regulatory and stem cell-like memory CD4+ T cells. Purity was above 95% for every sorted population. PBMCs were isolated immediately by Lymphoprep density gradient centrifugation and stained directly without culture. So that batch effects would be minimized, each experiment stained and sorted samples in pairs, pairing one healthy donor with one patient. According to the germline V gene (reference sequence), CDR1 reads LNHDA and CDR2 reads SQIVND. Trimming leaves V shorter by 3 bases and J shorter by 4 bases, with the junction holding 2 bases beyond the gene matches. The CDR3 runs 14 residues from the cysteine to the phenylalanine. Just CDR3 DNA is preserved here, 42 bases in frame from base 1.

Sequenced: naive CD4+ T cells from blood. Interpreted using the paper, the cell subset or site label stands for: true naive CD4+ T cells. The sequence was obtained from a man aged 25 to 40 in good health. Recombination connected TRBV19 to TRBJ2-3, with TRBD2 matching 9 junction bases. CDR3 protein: CASSIGGGADTQYF. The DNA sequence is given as TGTGCCAGTAGTATCGGCGGGGGGGCAGATACGCAGTATTTT.